A single sample is the source of the 12 T cell receptor beta chains below, sequenced in a study of response to subunit inactivated influenza vaccine. TCRdb re-called the RT-PCR reads through MiXCR, storing one row per CDR3 protein. The table lists 150,000 or so distinct CDR3 sequences, roughly 11% of them singletons. Material: non-naive T cells sorted from PBMCs, obtained 35 to 45 days after vaccination. These TCRs come from a man in his fifties who received an inactivated influenza vaccine.

Many counts were recorded for this clonotype. CDR3 in amino acids: CASSQEGLLLETQYF. In DNA, the CDR3 is TGCGCCAGCAGCCAAGAAGGACTGCTGTTGGAGACCCAGTACTTC. This chain connects TRBV4-1 to TRBJ2-5; tentative D call: TRBD2 (5 bases). V lost 0 bases and J lost 5, with 13 bases in between. Germline assignment: CDR1 MGHRA and CDR2 YSYEKL. The CDR3 sequence is 15 residues long.

As to this clonotype: A read error may explain this, as a much larger clone is one base away. Because the CDR3 is missing its conserved closing phenylalanine or tryptophan, this is likely a read error. This chain's CDR3 is CASSLGTWGQADTEAFS. The DNA for the CDR3 is TGTGCCAGCAGCTTAGGAACTTGGGGGCAGGCGGACACTGAAGCTTTCTCT. The rearrangement joins TRBV11-2 to TRBJ1-1; D is perhaps TRBD1 (6 bases). Between the trimmed V and J ends, which lost 1 base and 3 bases, there was a span of 18 bases. Germline V gene lookup returns CDR1 SGHAT and CDR2 FQNNGV. The CDR3 consists of 17 residues.

This clonotype was observed at least ten times. The rearrangement links TRBV30 to TRBJ1-1, with 8 bases identical to TRBD1. The V gene's germline CDR1 is GTSNPN and CDR2 SVGIG (reference sequence). This CDR3 is built from 17 residues. After removal of 7 bases from V and 0 bases from J, the junction contained 16 bases not matched to a gene. The chain's CDR3 is CASQRWTQGGLNTEAFF. The DNA of the CDR3 is TGTGCCTCCCAAAGGTGGACACAGGGGGGTCTGAACACTGAAGCTTTCTTT.

The chain is built from TRBV11-1 and TRBJ2-1, with 10 bases matching TRBD2. Trimming took 1 base from V and 5 from J; bases not matched to a gene: 14. Germline V lookup: CDR1 SGHAT, CDR2 FQDESV (reference sequence). The CDR3 runs 19 residues. The CDR3 sequence: CASSLGAPVTSGFDNEQFF. CDR3 DNA: TGTGCCAGCAGCTTAGGAGCCCCCGTGACTAGCGGGTTTGACAATGAGCAGTTCTTC. Filled out from reference TRBV11-1 and TRBJ2-1, the complete variable domain reads EAEVAQSPRYKITEKSQAVAFWCDPISGHATLYWYRQILGQGPELLVQFQDESVVDDSQLPKDRFSAERLKGVDSTLKIQPAELGDSAMYLCASSLGAPVTSGFDNEQFFGPGTRLTVL.

This clonotype occurred many times. The rearrangement uses TRBV20-1 and TRBJ1-6; weak D call: TRBD1 (6 bases). CDR3 size: 13 residues. V lost 3 bases, J lost 7 bases, and 10 bases lay in between. Germline lookup yields CDR1 DFQATT and CDR2 SNEGSKA (reference sequence). The DNA of the CDR3 is TGCAGTGCTAGCGGGGGGGCAAATTCACCCCTCCACTTT. Its protein product is CSASGGANSPLHF.

The table lists this clonotype with many counts. This rearrangement joins TRBV27 to TRBJ1-5, with D unclear. The CDR3 totals 14 residues. The ends were cut back, 6 bases at V and 0 bases at J, with 9 bases in the middle. Germline V CDR1 and CDR2: MNHEY, SMNVEV (reference sequence). The CDR3 nucleotides are TGTGCCAGCAGAGGGCCTTATAGCAATCAGCCCCAGCATTTT. Its protein product is CASRGPYSNQPQHF.

This clonotype was seen at least ten times. The rearrangement joins TRBV27 to TRBJ2-3; D is undetermined. Trimming shortened V by 3 bases and J by 2 bases, and 12 bases separated the two germline ends. The germline V gene has CDR1 MNHEY and CDR2 SMNVEV (reference sequence). This CDR3 comprises 15 residues. The CDR3 sequence is CASSFLNSITDTQYF. The CDR3 DNA sequence: TGTGCCAGCAGTTTTCTTAATAGTATCACAGATACGCAGTATTTT.

The rearrangement joins TRBV2 to TRBJ1-3; 8 nucleotides line up with TRBD1. Trimming took 6 bases from V and 4 from J; bases not matched to a gene: 8. Germline CDR1 and CDR2: SNHLY and FYNNEI. The CDR3 has 15 amino acids. The CDR3 loop is CASRLRQGRGNTIYF. Written as DNA, the CDR3 is TGTGCCAGCAGACTGCGACAGGGGAGGGGAAACACCATATATTTT.

This clonotype turned up a few times. The chain is built from TRBV29-1 and TRBJ1-1; D ambiguous. Germline assignment: CDR1 SQVTM and CDR2 ANQGSEA. The CDR3 spans 11 residues. Trimming removed 5 bases at V and 1 base at J, with 5 bases between. The CDR3 loop is CSVIGNTEAFF. In nucleotides, the CDR3 is TGCAGCGTTATCGGGAACACTGAAGCTTTCTTT.

J is TRBJ1-3 and V is TRBV27; D perhaps matches TRBD1 (6 bases). Germline V gene lookup returns CDR1 MNHEY and CDR2 SMNVEV (reference sequence). V was clipped by 2 bases and J by 0 bases, with 8 bases between them. The CDR3 contains 15 residues. CDR3 residues: CASSLGQSSGNTIYF. CDR3 nucleotide sequence: TGTGCCAGCAGTTTAGGACAGAGCTCTGGAAACACCATATATTTT.

This clonotype occurred many times. This rearrangement joins TRBV13 to TRBJ2-3; 14 bases are shared with TRBD2. With V trimmed by 5 bases and J by 7 bases, 5 bases remained unmatched. Germline lookup yields CDR1 PRHDT and CDR2 FYEKMQ (reference sequence). The CDR3 has 15 residues. The CDR3 coding sequence is TGTGCCAGCAGCCCGACTAGCGGGGGGGCCTATACGCAGTATTTT. It specifies CASSPTSGGAYTQYF.

This chain joins TRBV4-1 and TRBJ1-6; unclear D gene. CDR3 length: 15 amino acids. Germline loops: CDR1 MGHRA, CDR2 YSYEKL. V lost 1 base and J 8 bases, leaving 12 bases between the germline ends. The CDR3 sequence: CASSQVVTWDSPLHF. The CDR3 region has the DNA TGCGCCAGCAGCCAAGTGGTGACCTGGGATTCACCCCTCCACTTT.